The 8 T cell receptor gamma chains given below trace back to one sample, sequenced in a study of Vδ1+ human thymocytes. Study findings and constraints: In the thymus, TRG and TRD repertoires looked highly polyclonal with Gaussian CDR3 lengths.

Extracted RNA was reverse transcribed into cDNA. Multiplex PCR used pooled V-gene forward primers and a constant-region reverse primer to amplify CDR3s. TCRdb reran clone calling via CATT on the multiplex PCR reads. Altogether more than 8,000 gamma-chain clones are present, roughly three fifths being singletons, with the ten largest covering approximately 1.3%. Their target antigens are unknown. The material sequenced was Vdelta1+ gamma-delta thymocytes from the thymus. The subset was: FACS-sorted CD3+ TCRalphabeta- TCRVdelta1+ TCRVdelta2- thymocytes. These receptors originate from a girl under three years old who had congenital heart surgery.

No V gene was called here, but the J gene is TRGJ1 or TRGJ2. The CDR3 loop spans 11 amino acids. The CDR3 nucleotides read TGTGCCTTGTGGGAGATCCTTAAGAAACTCTTT. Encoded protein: CALWEILKKLF.

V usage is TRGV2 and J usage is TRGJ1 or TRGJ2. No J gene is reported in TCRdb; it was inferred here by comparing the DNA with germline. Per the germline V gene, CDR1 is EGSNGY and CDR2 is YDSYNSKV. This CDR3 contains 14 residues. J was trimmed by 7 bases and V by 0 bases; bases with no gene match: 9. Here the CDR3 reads CATWDGRGCYKKLF. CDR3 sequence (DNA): TGTGCCACCTGGGACGGGCGGGGGTGCTATAAGAAACTCTTT.

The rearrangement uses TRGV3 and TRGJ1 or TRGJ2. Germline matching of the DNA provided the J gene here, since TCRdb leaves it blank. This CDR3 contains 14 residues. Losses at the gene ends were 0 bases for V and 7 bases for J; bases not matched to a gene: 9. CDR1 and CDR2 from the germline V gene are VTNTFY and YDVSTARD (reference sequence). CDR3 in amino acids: CATWDRPLGYKKLF. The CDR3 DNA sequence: TGTGCCACCTGGGACAGGCCTTTGGGGTATAAGAAACTCTTT.

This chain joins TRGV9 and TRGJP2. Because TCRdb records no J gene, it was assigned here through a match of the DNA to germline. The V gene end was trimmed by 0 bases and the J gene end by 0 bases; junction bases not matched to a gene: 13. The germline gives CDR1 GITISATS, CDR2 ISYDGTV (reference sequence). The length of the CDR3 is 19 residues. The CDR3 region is CALWEVRAKTYSSDWIKTF. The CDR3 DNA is TGTGCCTTGTGGGAGGTGCGGGCCAAGACCTATAGTAGTGATTGGATCAAGACGTTT.

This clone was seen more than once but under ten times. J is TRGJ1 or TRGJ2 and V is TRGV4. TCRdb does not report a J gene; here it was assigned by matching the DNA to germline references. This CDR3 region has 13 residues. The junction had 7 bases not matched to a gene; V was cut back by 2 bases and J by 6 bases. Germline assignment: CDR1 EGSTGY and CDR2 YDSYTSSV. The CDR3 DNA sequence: TGTGCCACCTGGGATGCCCAGGGTTATAAGAAACTCTTT. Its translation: CATWDAQGYKKLF.

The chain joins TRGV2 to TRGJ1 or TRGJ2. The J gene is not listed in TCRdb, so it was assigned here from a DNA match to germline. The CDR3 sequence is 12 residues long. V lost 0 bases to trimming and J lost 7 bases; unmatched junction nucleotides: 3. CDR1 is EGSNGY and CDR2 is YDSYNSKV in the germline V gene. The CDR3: CATWDGFYKKLF. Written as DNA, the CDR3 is TGTGCCACCTGGGACGGGTTCTATAAGAAACTCTTT.

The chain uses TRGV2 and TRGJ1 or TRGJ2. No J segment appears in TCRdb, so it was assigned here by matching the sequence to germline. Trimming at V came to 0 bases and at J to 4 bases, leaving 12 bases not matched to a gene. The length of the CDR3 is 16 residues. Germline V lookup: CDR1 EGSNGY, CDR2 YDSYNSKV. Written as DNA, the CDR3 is TGTGCCACCTGGGACGGGCCGGGTGGGGGGTATTATAAGAAACTCTTT. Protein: CATWDGPGGGYYKKLF.

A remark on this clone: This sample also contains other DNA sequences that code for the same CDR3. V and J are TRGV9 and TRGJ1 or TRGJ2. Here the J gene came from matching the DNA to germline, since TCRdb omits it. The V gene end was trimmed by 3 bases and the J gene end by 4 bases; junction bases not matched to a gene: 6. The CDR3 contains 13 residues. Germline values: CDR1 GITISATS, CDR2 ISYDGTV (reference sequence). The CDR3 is CALWEPLYYKKLF. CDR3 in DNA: TGTGCCTTGTGGGAGCCCCTATATTATAAGAAACTCTTT.